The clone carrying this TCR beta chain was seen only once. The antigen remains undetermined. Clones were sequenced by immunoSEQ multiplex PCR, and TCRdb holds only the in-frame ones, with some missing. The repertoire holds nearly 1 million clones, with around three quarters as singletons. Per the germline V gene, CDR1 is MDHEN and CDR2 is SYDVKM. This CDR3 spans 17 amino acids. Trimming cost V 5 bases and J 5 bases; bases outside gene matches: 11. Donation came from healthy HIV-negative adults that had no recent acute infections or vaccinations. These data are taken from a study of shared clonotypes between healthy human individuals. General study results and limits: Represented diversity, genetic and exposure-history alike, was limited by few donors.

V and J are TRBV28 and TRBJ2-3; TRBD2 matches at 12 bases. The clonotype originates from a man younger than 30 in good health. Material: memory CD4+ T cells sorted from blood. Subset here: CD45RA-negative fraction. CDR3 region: CASSPVTSGGPGDTQYF. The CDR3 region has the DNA TGTGCCAGCAGTCCCGTGACTAGCGGGGGCCCGGGAGATACGCAGTATTTT.